A selection of T cell receptor beta chains follows, all from one sample in a study of yellow fever vaccine responses in identical twins. A single record per CDR3 protein comes from TCRdb applying MiXCR to the RT-PCR reads. The sample carries roughly 1,700 distinct CDR3 sequences, over 65% recorded once. The specimen was T cells from blood (PBMCs), unsorted or a sorted subset (not recorded which), collected before or after yellow fever vaccination (not recorded which). The receptors originated from a woman aged 18-29 years who received the yellow fever vaccine. Each CDR3 is given with its conserved first and last residue.

>TRBV5-1
CASSLSDRAMNTEAFF
>TRBV11-1
CASSHNRGQTQNTEAFF
>TRBV4-2
CASSQDKAGGFYEQFF
>TRBV4-3
CASSLNRDQETQYF
>TRBV7-3
CASSLRHSSGQETQYF
>TRBV2
CASRVSGRNTEAFF
>TRBV20-1
CSAINPASTDTQYF
>TRBV9
CASSLNGGPTDTQYF
>TRBV11-1
CASSLAATDQPQHF
>TRBV9
CASSVAPGEAYEQYF
>TRBV29-1
CSVDQRGDTQYF
>TRBV29-1
CSVKRQGMGFMNTEAFF
>TRBV27
CASSLNRVGDNYGYTF
>TRBV13
CASSLGLYEQYF
>TRBV12-3/TRBV12-4
CASTDRNKDYEQYF
>TRBV4-3
CASSHTGLADTGELFF
>TRBV5-4
CASTPSAQGGVYEQYF
>TRBV29-1
CSVDPGQGLIVQFF
>TRBV7-9
CASIIVGRTEAFF
>TRBV5-1
CASSGGDSPYEQYF
>TRBV3-1
CASTQAGGRHEQYF
>TRBV14
CASSQDRGLSPLHF
>TRBV15
CATSRDGQHYGYTF
>TRBV12-5
CASGLRTVPLSGANVLTF
>TRBV29-1
CSVGAGGTGPDEQYF
>TRBV29-1
CSSQRGRAQGGETQYF
>TRBV9
CASSVKESQLHEQYF
>TRBV5-6
CASSLVPQGARETQYF
>TRBV7-1
CASSPSRDYNEQFF
>TRBV14
CASSQVSGGGYNEQFF
>TRBV9
CASSVGPVPYEQYF
>TRBV24-1
CATSDLRDSTDTQYF
>TRBV24-1
CATSRGLAGEQFF
>TRBV4-3
CASSQAGSPDEQFF
>TRBV29-1
CSVLLAGAGEQYF
>TRBV6-1
CASSTQPGQYRGAFF
>TRBV14
CASSLQEGETQYF
>TRBV7-2
CASSLNSGANVLTF
>TRBV11-3
CASSRPFRDDGYTF
>TRBV7-6
CASSHSGGQETQYF
>TRBV14
CASSQGLRDTQYF
>TRBV12-3/TRBV12-4
CASSLVGLALGKLFF
>TRBV29-1
CSVGGGLSGYTF
>TRBV18
CASSPRRDSGNTIYF
>TRBV7-9
CASSLLDTGELFF
>TRBV6-1
CASRQQGTNQPQHF
>TRBV23-1
CASSLVQGYGYTF
>TRBV29-1
CSVEGQGYGYTF
>TRBV4-3
CASSQSLNVFGYEQYF